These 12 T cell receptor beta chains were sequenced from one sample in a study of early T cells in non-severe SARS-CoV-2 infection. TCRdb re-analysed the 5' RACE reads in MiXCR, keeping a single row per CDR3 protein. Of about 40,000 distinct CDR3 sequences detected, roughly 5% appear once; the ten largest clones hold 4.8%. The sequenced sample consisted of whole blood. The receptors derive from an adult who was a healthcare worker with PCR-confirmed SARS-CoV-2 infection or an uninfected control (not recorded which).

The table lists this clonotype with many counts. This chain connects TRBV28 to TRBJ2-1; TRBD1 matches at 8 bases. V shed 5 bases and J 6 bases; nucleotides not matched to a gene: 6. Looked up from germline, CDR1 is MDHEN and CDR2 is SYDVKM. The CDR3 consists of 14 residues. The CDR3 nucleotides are TGTGCCAGCAGTCCCGGGGACAGGATCAATGAGCAGTTCTTC. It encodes CASSPGDRINEQFF.

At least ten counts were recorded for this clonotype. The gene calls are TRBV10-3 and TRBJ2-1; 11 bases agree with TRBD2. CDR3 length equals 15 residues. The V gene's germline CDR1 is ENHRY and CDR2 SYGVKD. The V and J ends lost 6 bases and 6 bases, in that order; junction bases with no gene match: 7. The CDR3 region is CAISLLAGATNEQFF. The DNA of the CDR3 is TGTGCCATCAGCTTACTAGCGGGAGCTACCAATGAGCAGTTCTTC.

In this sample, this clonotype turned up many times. Here the CDR3 DNA reads TGTGCCAGCTCACCAGCGAGGACTAGCGGCGGCACCGGGGAGCTGTTTTTT. It is translated as CASSPARTSGGTGELFF. The J gene is TRBJ2-2, the V gene TRBV18; TRBD2 aligns across 10 bases. This CDR3 has 17 residues. Germline lookup yields CDR1 KGHSH and CDR2 LQKENI. The V gene end was trimmed by 2 bases and the J gene end by 4 bases; junction bases not matched to a gene: 7.

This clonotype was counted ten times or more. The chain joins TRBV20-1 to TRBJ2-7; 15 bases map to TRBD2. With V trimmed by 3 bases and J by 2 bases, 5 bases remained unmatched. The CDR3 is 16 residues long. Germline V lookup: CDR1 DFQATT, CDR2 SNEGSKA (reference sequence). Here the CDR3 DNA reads TGCAGTGCTAGTCAGGGACTAGCGGGGGGTGCCTACGAGCAGTACTTC. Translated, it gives CSASQGLAGGAYEQYF.

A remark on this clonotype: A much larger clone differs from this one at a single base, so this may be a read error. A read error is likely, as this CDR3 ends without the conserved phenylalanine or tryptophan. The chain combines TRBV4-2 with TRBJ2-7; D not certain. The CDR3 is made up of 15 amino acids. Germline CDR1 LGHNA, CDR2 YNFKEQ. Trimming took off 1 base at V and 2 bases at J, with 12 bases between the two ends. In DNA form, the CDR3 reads TGTGCCAGCAGCCAAGTTCTTCCGGCAACCTACGAGCAGTACTTA. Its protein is CASSQVLPATYEQYL.

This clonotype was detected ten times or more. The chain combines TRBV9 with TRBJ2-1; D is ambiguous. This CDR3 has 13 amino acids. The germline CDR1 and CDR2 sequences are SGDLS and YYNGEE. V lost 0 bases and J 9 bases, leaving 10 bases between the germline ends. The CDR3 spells CASSVGVETEQFF. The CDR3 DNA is TGTGCCAGCAGCGTAGGGGTTGAAACTGAGCAGTTCTTC.

The CDR3 nucleotides read TGTGCCAGCAGACTCTACAATGAGCAGTTCTTC. Protein product: CASRLYNEQFF. V and J are TRBV12-3 or TRBV12-4 and TRBJ2-1; D unresolved. CDR3 length: 11 residues. The V and J ends lost 6 bases and 3 bases respectively, with 3 bases between them.

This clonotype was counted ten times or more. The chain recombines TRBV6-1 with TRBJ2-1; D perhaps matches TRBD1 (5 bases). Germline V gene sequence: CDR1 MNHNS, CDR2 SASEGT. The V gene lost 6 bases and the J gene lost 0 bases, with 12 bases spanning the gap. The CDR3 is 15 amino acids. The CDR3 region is CASRSGISSYNEQFF. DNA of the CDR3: TGTGCCAGCAGGTCAGGGATTAGCTCCTACAATGAGCAGTTCTTC.

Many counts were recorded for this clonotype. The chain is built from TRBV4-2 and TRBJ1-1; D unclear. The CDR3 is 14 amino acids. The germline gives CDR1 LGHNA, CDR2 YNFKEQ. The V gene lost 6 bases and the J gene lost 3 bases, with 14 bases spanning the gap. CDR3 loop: CASSYSLSDTEAFF. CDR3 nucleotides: TGTGCCAGCAGTTATTCCCTCAGCGACACTGAAGCTTTCTTT.

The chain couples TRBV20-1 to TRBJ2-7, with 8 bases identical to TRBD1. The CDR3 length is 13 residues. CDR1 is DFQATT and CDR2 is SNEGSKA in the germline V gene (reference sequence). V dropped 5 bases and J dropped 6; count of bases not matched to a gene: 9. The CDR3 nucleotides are TGCAGTGCTTCGGGACAGGTTTTGGCCGAGCAGTACTTC. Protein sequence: CSASGQVLAEQYF.

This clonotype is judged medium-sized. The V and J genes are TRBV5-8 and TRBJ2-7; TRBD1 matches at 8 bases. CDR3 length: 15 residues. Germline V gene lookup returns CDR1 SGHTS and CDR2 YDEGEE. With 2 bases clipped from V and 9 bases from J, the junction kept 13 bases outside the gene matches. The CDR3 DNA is TGTGCCAGCAGCTTACACTCCGGACAGGGTTTCGCGCAGTACTTC. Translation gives CASSLHSGQGFAQYF. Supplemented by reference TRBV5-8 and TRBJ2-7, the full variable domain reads EAGVTQSPTHLIKTRGQQATLRCSPISGHTSVYWYQQALGLGLQFLLWYDEGEERNRGNFPPRFSGRQFPNYSSELNVNALELEDSALYLCASSLHSGQGFAQYFGPGTRLTVT.

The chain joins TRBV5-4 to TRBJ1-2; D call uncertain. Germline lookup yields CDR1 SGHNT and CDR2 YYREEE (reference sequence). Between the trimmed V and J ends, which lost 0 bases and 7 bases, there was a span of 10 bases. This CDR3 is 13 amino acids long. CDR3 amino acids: CASSLGGTAGYTF. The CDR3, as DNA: TGTGCCAGCAGCTTGGGGGGTACAGCTGGCTACACCTTC.